This TCR beta chain originates from a study of cytomegalovirus exposure and HLA in healthy donors. As concerns this clone: Its matching antigen is unknown.

Per germline, CDR1 LNHDA and CDR2 SQIVND (reference sequence). This CDR3 has 17 residues. V gave up 4 bases and J gave up 0 bases; unmatched junction bases: 7. Study outcomes and limitations: Among immune exposure information, only CMV serostatus was available.

PCR employed 60 Vbeta and 13 Jbeta primers. The method was immunoSEQ multiplex PCR; TCRdb's version includes in-frame clones alone and lacks a portion of them. The repertoire holds roughly 89,000 clones, roughly 76% seen once, with 1.5% to 2% in the top ten. The chain joins TRBV19 to TRBJ2-4; 9 bases agree with TRBD1. The sample taken for sequencing was PBMCs. This receptor was taken from a woman in her 30s in good health and CMV-seronegative. The CDR3 spells CASSTRDRAIAKNIQYF. The CDR3 nucleotides read TGTGCCAGTAGTACCAGGGACAGGGCTATAGCCAAAAACATTCAGTACTTC.